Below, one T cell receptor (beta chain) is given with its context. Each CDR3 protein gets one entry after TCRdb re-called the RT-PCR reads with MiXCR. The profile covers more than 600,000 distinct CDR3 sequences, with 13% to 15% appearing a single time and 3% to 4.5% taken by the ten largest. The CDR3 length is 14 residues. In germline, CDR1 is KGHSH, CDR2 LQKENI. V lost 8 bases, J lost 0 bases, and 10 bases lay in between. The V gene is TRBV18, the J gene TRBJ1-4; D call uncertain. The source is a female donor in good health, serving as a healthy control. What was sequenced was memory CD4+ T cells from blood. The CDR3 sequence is CASQERTTNEKLFF. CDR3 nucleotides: TGTGCCAGCCAAGAGCGGACAACTAATGAAAAACTGTTTTTT.